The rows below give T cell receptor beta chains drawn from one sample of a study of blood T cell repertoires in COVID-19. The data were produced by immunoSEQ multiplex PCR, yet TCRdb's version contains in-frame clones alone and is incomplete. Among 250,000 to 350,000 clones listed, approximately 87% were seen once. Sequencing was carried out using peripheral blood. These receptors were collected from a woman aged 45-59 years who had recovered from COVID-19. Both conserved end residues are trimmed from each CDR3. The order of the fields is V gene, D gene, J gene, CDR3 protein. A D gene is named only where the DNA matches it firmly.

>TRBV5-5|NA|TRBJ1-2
ASSLGGNYGYT
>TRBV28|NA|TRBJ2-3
ASKLGGARDTQY
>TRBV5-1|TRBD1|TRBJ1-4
ASRTGPNEKLF
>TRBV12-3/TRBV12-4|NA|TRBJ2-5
ASRTGQETQY
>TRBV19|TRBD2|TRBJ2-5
ASKTSPGGGQETQY
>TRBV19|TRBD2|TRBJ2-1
ASSIVNSGSRNEQF
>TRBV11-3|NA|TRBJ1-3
ASSLRGDPAGNTIY
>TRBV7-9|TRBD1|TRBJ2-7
ASSEDRATEQY
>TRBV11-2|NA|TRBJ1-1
ASSRTTRTEAF
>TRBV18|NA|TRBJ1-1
ASSPPLREGTGTEAF